The 3 T cell receptor beta chains in this list originate from one sample, sequenced in a study of blood T cells in healthy people across ages (dated by TCRdb to about 2015). Receptor amplification or capture employed 5' RACE. Instrument on record: Illumina HiSeq 2500. A second PCR of roughly 6 to 11 cycles was run with a J-beta primer mix and a sample-barcoded 5' primer. The public reads were reanalyzed by TCRdb: fastp trimming at Q25, MiXCR alignment, in-frame beta chains only. Merged by CDR3 protein, the rows form single entries marked with the most common genes and DNA. The sample table shows hundreds of thousands of distinct CDR3 sequences, and roughly 44% are seen once. Together, the top ten hold under 20% of the sample. The sequenced material came from blood. These receptors all come from a man in his 60s in good health.

In its sample, this clonotype was seen a few times. This chain connects TRBV28 to TRBJ2-3; D is possibly TRBD2 (6 bases). Germline values: CDR1 MDHEN, CDR2 SYDVKM. This CDR3 comprises 14 residues. V lost 5 bases and J lost 4, with 13 bases in between. The CDR3 here is CASSPPSDADTQYF. CDR3 DNA: TGTGCCAGCAGTCCCCCTAGCGACGCAGATACGCAGTATTTT.

This rearrangement joins TRBV5-1 to TRBJ1-1; TRBD1 might be the D (5 bases). V lost 4 bases to trimming and J lost 1 base, with 11 bases between them. The CDR3 totals 14 residues. CDR1 and CDR2 from the germline V gene are SGHRS and YFSETQ. Written as DNA, the CDR3 is TGCGCCAGCAGCCGTGTTGGGGGGAACACTGAAGCTTTCTTT. Protein: CASSRVGGNTEAFF.

The gene calls are TRBV6-2 or TRBV6-3 and TRBJ2-3, with D perhaps TRBD2 (5 bases). Germline V gene lookup returns CDR1 MNHEY and CDR2 SVGEGT. CDR3 length: 13 amino acids. The V end was cut by 6 bases, the J end by 5 bases, with 12 bases between. The CDR3 spells CASSQDFQDTQYF. CDR3 sequence (DNA): TGTGCCAGCAGCCAGGACTTTCAAGATACGCAGTATTTT.